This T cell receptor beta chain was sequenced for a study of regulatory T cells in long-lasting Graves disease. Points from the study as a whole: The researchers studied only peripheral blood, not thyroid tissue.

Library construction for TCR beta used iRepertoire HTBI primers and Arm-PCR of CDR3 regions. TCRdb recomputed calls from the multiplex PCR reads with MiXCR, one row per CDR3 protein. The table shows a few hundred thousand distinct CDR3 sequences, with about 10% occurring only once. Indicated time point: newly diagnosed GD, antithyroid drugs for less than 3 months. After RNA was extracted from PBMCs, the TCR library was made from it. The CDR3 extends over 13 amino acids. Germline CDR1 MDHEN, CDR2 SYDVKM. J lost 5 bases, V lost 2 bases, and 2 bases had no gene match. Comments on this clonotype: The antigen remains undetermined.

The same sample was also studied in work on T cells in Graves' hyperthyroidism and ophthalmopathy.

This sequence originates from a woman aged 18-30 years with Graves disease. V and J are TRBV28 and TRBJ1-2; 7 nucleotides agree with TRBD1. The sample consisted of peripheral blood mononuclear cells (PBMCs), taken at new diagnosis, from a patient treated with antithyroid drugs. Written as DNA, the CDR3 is TGTGCCAGCAGTTTAAGGGGGCCGTATGGCTACACCTTC. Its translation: CASSLRGPYGYTF.